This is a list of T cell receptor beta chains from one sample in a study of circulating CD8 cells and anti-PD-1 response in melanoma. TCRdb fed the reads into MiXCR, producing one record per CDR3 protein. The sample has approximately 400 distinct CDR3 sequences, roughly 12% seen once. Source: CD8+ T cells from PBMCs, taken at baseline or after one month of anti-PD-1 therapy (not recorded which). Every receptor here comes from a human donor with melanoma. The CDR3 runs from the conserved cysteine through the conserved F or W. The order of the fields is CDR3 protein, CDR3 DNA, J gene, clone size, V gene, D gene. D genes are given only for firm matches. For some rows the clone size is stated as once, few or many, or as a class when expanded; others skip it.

CASRQGRGSYNEQFF TGTGCCAGCAGGCAGGGCAGAGGCTCCTACAATGAGCAGTTCTTC TRBJ2-1 large TRBV28 -
CASSSTSGRGETQYF TGTGCCAGCAGCTCTACTAGCGGGAGGGGCGAGACCCAGTACTTC TRBJ2-5 large TRBV7-2 TRBD2
CASSFNLNTQYF TGTGCCAGCAGTTTTAACCTGAATACGCAGTATTTT TRBJ2-3 medium-sized TRBV28 -
CASSSRDYLAKNIQYF TGTGCCAGCAGCTCCCGGGATTACCTAGCCAAAAACATTCAGTACTTC TRBJ2-4 hyperexpanded TRBV5-4 -
CASSPRDSRGETQYF TGTGCCAGCAGTCCCCGGGACTCCCGTGGGGAGACCCAGTACTTC TRBJ2-5 large TRBV28 -
CASSQDPWTGEQFF TGCGCCAGCAGCCAAGATCCCTGGACGGGAGAGCAGTTCTTC TRBJ2-1 medium-sized TRBV4-1 -
CASSATSWDEQYF TGTGCCAGCAGTGCGACTAGTTGGGACGAGCAGTACTTC TRBJ2-7 medium-sized TRBV27 -
CASSPLMGEQYF TGTGCCAGCAGCCCCTTGATGGGCGAGCAGTACTTC TRBJ2-7 large TRBV14 -
CASSPGGSEQFF TGTGCCAGCTCACCTGGGGGTAGTGAGCAGTTCTTC TRBJ2-1 large TRBV18 -
CASTGHPTGTQYF TGTGCCAGCACCGGACATCCGACGGGGACGCAGTATTTT TRBJ2-3 large TRBV2 -
CASSQGLAGLEETQYF TGTGCCAGCAGCCAAGGACTAGCCGGATTGGAGGAGACCCAGTACTTC TRBJ2-5 large TRBV27 TRBD2
CASSPRGVAGYNEQFF TGTGCCAGCAGCCCGAGGGGAGTAGCGGGGTACAATGAGCAGTTCTTC TRBJ2-1 large TRBV7-6 TRBD2
CASSWNIGGELFF TGTGCCAGCAGTTGGAACATAGGCGGGGAGCTGTTTTTT TRBJ2-2 hyperexpanded TRBV6-5 -
CASSYRGLSPLHF TGTGCCAGCAGTTACCGGGGCCTCTCACCCCTCCACTTT TRBJ1-6 large TRBV28 -
CASSPTGGTYEQYF TGTGCCAGCAGTCCCACAGGGGGGACCTACGAGCAGTACTTC TRBJ2-7 large TRBV28 TRBD1
CASSEARYEQYF TGTGCCAGCAGTGAAGCCCGTTACGAGCAGTACTTC TRBJ2-7 medium-sized TRBV25-1 -
CPAGGAHWVGRPTETQYF TGTCCCGCGGGAGGCGCACATTGGGTCGGGAGACCCACGGAGACCCAGTACTTC TRBJ2-5 medium-sized TRBV12-5 TRBD2
CSVGAGEDNEQFF TGCAGTGTTGGGGCAGGGGAGGACAATGAGCAGTTCTTC TRBJ2-1 medium-sized TRBV29-1 -
CASSPGIGDRYNEQFF TGCGCCAGCAGCCCGGGGATTGGGGATCGATACAATGAGCAGTTCTTC TRBJ2-1 large TRBV4-1 -
CASSFISNTGELFF TGTGCCAGCAGTTTCATTTCGAACACCGGGGAGCTGTTTTTT TRBJ2-2 medium-sized TRBV28 -
CASSINLLGSDAQFF TGTGCCAGTAGTATAAATCTTCTGGGGTCCGATGCGCAGTTCTTC TRBJ2-1 - TRBV19 -
CSARDRGRSGNTIYF TGCAGTGCTAGAGACAGGGGACGCTCTGGAAACACCATATATTTT TRBJ1-3 medium-sized TRBV20-1 -
CASSFTVGGEQFF TGTGCCAGCAGCTTCACCGTGGGCGGTGAGCAGTTCTTC TRBJ2-1 large TRBV27 -
CSARIGGRAEQYF TGCAGTGCTAGAATCGGGGGCAGGGCCGAGCAGTACTTC TRBJ2-7 medium-sized TRBV20-1 -
CATGPLSDSTDTQYF TGTGCCACCGGCCCGCTGAGCGACTCCACAGATACGCAGTATTTT TRBJ2-3 medium-sized TRBV24-1 -
CASSLNRRGEQYF TGTGCCAGCAGCTTGAACAGGAGAGGCGAGCAGTACTTC TRBJ2-7 - TRBV7-3 -
CANRPPLPLNGAHTEAFF TGTGCCAACAGGCCGCCCCTGCCCCTAAACGGGGCGCACACTGAAGCTTTCTTT TRBJ1-1 medium-sized TRBV28 -
CASSQAETEEDTEAFF TGCGCCAGCAGCCAAGCCGAGACAGAAGAGGACACTGAAGCTTTCTTT TRBJ1-1 medium-sized TRBV4-1 -
CASRRDYNYEQYF TGTGCCAGCAGAAGGGACTACAACTACGAGCAGTACTTC TRBJ2-7 large TRBV2 TRBD2
CSAENYAEQFF TGCAGCGCCGAAAACTACGCTGAGCAGTTCTTC TRBJ2-1 large TRBV29-1 -
CASSFTSVGEQYF TGTGCCAGCAGTTTCACTTCTGTAGGGGAGCAGTACTTC TRBJ2-7 medium-sized TRBV27 -
CASSQFASRDEQFF TGTGCCAGCAGCCAATTCGCTAGTAGAGATGAGCAGTTCTTC TRBJ2-1 medium-sized TRBV14 -
CASFRGTGELFF TGTGCCAGCTTCCGGGGGACCGGGGAGCTGTTTTTT TRBJ2-2 once TRBV28 -
CASSILGNEQFF TGTGCCAGCAGCATCTTGGGGAATGAGCAGTTCTTC TRBJ2-1 large TRBV27 -
CASRPPLPLNGAHTEAFF TGTGCCAGCAGGCCGCCCCTGCCCCTAAACGGGGCGCACACTGAAGCTTTCTTT TRBJ1-1 large TRBV28 -
CASSLQGGSYNEQFF TGTGCCAGCAGTTTACAGGGCGGCTCCTACAATGAGCAGTTCTTC TRBJ2-1 medium-sized TRBV27 -
CSARDDTRSGNTIYF TGCAGTGCTAGAGATGACACCCGCTCTGGAAACACCATATATTTT TRBJ1-3 large TRBV20-1 -
CSARDQAAEGTDTQYF TGCAGTGCTAGAGATCAGGCCGCGGAAGGCACAGATACGCAGTATTTT TRBJ2-3 few TRBV20-1 -
CASSLEGASGPYEQYF TGTGCCAGCAGTTTAGAAGGGGCTAGCGGACCCTACGAGCAGTACTTC TRBJ2-7 - TRBV7-9 TRBD2
CASSPWEERAKNIQYF TGTGCCAGCTCACCCTGGGAGGAAAGGGCCAAAAACATTCAGTACTTC TRBJ2-4 medium-sized TRBV18 -
CASSDQSMSYEQYF TGTGCCAGCAGTGACCAGTCTATGTCCTACGAGCAGTACTTC TRBJ2-7 hyperexpanded TRBV2 -
CASSRLAKGTDTQYF TGTGCCAGCAGCCGGCTAGCGAAGGGCACAGATACGCAGTATTTT TRBJ2-3 large TRBV7-3 -
CASSVVQRGSIQYF TGTGCCAGCAGCGTAGTTCAGCGGGGATCCATTCAGTACTTC TRBJ2-4 medium-sized TRBV9 TRBD2
CASSPTGTGIPGELFF TGCGCCAGCAGCCCAACCGGGACAGGGATCCCCGGGGAGCTGTTTTTT TRBJ2-2 large TRBV5-1 TRBD1
CASSQENLNGYTF TGTGCCAGCAGCCAAGAAAATCTCAATGGCTACACCTTC TRBJ1-2 once TRBV5-4 -
CASSSIYLSGRLNTGELFF TGTGCCAGCAGTTCGATTTACCTATCGGGCAGGCTGAACACCGGGGAGCTGTTTTTT TRBJ2-2 medium-sized TRBV28 -
CASSYRTAAEAFF TGTGCCAGCAGTTACCGGACAGCCGCTGAAGCTTTCTTT TRBJ1-1 large TRBV6-2/TRBV6-3 -
CASSLGNTEAFF TGTGCCAGCAGTTTAGGGAACACTGAAGCTTTCTTT TRBJ1-1 large TRBV28 -
CASSLAKTSSYEQYF TGCGCCAGCAGCTTGGCCAAAACTTCCTCCTACGAGCAGTACTTC TRBJ2-7 medium-sized TRBV5-1 -
CATSSYKDNDEQYF TGTGCCACCAGCAGTTATAAGGACAACGACGAGCAGTACTTC TRBJ2-7 large TRBV24-1 -
CASSLAGDENEQFF TGTGCCAGCAGTTTGGCGGGGGACGAAAATGAGCAGTTCTTC TRBJ2-1 - TRBV25-1 TRBD2
CASRDIGTYEQYF TGTGCCAGTAGGGACATTGGCACCTACGAGCAGTACTTC TRBJ2-7 large TRBV19 -
CASSMTASGNYEQYF TGTGCCAGTAGTATGACGGCTAGCGGAAACTACGAGCAGTACTTC TRBJ2-7 medium-sized TRBV19 TRBD2
CASSPGETGGLNQPQHF TGCGCCAGCAGCCCCGGCGAGACAGGGGGCTTAAATCAGCCCCAGCATTTT TRBJ1-5 medium-sized TRBV4-1 TRBD1